Listed below are T cell receptor beta chains from one sample, sequenced in a study of T cell responses to AZD1222 COVID-19 vaccine. The repertoire was sequenced with immunoSEQ multiplex PCR; TCRdb's copy has only in-frame clones and lacks some. The data hold about 99,000 clones, with around 90% observed a single time. The sequencing used peripheral blood, collected on day 0 of AZD1222 vaccination. Receptor source: an adult in good health. The CDR3 runs from the conserved cysteine through the conserved F or W. The D gene is left open where the match is weak. Rows may omit the clone size; those that give it use once, few, many or a size class.

J gene: TRBJ1-1
V gene: TRBV4-2
clone size: medium-sized
D gene: .
CDR3 DNA: TGTGCCAGCAGCCAAGTAGGGGGAGGTTCGGCTGAAGCTTTCTTT
CDR3 protein: CASSQVGGGSAEAFF

J gene: TRBJ2-1
V gene: TRBV2
clone size: .
D gene: .
CDR3 DNA: TGTGCCAGCACCAACCACCACCGGGACCTTTCCTACAATGAGCAGTTCTTC
CDR3 protein: CASTNHHRDLSYNEQFF

J gene: TRBJ2-5
V gene: TRBV14
clone size: .
D gene: TRBD2
CDR3 DNA: TGTGCCAGCAGCCAAGGGAGCGGCGGGAGTAGACGGGAGACCCAGTACTTC
CDR3 protein: CASSQGSGGSRRETQYF

J gene: TRBJ1-2
V gene: TRBV28
clone size: .
D gene: TRBD1
CDR3 DNA: TGTGCCAGCAGGCGGACAGGGCGCTATGGCTACACCTTC
CDR3 protein: CASRRTGRYGYTF

J gene: TRBJ1-1
V gene: TRBV28
clone size: .
D gene: TRBD1
CDR3 DNA: TGTGCCAGCAGACGCCGGGACAGCATAAACACTGAAGCTTTCTTT
CDR3 protein: CASRRRDSINTEAFF

J gene: TRBJ1-2
V gene: TRBV7-2
clone size: .
D gene: .
CDR3 DNA: TGTGCCAGCAGCTTAGCGCTAGGGAGCTACTATGGCTACACCTTC
CDR3 protein: CASSLALGSYYGYTF

J gene: TRBJ2-7
V gene: TRBV29-1
clone size: .
D gene: TRBD1
CDR3 DNA: TGCAGCGTTGAGCCAGGGGGCATCTCTCTGGGGCAGTACTTC
CDR3 protein: CSVEPGGISLGQYF

J gene: TRBJ1-5
V gene: TRBV7-8
clone size: .
D gene: .
CDR3 DNA: TGTGCCAGCAGCTCCAGCAGGGTCAATCAGCCCCAGCATTTT
CDR3 protein: CASSSSRVNQPQHF

J gene: TRBJ2-3
V gene: TRBV7-2
clone size: .
D gene: TRBD2
CDR3 DNA: TGTGCCAGCAGCCTAGCGGGAACCGGGGGGTACACAGATACGCAGTATTTT
CDR3 protein: CASSLAGTGGYTDTQYF

J gene: TRBJ1-5
V gene: TRBV7-9
clone size: .
D gene: .
CDR3 DNA: TGTGCCAGCAGCCAAGGGTCCGCAATCAATCAGCCCCAGCATTTT
CDR3 protein: CASSQGSAINQPQHF

J gene: TRBJ1-5
V gene: TRBV7-2
clone size: .
D gene: .
CDR3 DNA: TGTGCCAGCAGCCAAGGAGGGTTGGGTCAGCCCCAGCATTTT
CDR3 protein: CASSQGGLGQPQHF

J gene: TRBJ2-7
V gene: TRBV7-8
clone size: .
D gene: .
CDR3 DNA: TGTGCCAGTCGAGCGGCAGAGCGCTACGAGCAGTACTTC
CDR3 protein: CASRAAERYEQYF

J gene: TRBJ2-3
V gene: TRBV30
clone size: .
D gene: .
CDR3 DNA: TGTGCCTGGAGTACGAGGGGCACAGATACGCAGTATTTT
CDR3 protein: CAWSTRGTDTQYF

J gene: TRBJ2-2
V gene: TRBV28
clone size: .
D gene: .
CDR3 DNA: TGTGCCAGCACCGGATGGGGGGTGGTCACCGGGGAGCTGTTTTTT
CDR3 protein: CASTGWGVVTGELFF

J gene: TRBJ1-1
V gene: TRBV7-7
clone size: .
D gene: .
CDR3 DNA: TGTGCTAGCAGTCTTGACGTGAACACTGAAGCTTTCTTT
CDR3 protein: CASSLDVNTEAFF

J gene: TRBJ2-3
V gene: TRBV27
clone size: .
D gene: .
CDR3 DNA: TGTGCCAGCAGTCTAAGGGACGCTCGGGCAGATACGCAGTATTTT
CDR3 protein: CASSLRDARADTQYF

J gene: TRBJ2-1
V gene: TRBV29-1
clone size: .
D gene: .
CDR3 DNA: TGCAGCGTTAATTCCGGGGCCGCGGAGCAGTTCTTC
CDR3 protein: CSVNSGAAEQFF

J gene: TRBJ1-2
V gene: TRBV27
clone size: .
D gene: .
CDR3 DNA: TGTGCCAGCAGTTCTCAGGGGAATAGTTACTATGGCTACACCTTC
CDR3 protein: CASSSQGNSYYGYTF

J gene: TRBJ1-6
V gene: TRBV11-2
clone size: .
D gene: TRBD1
CDR3 DNA: TGTGCCAGCAGCTTAGGCATCGACAGGGGCCATTCACCCCTCCACTTT
CDR3 protein: CASSLGIDRGHSPLHF

J gene: TRBJ2-2
V gene: TRBV24-1
clone size: .
D gene: TRBD1
CDR3 DNA: TGTGCCACCAGTGACTCGGACAGGGGGCCCGGGGAGCTGTTTTTT
CDR3 protein: CATSDSDRGPGELFF

J gene: TRBJ2-4
V gene: TRBV7-2
clone size: .
D gene: .
CDR3 DNA: TGTGCCAGCAGCCCGCGGACAGTCGGCGGGGAACGGCACTTC
CDR3 protein: CASSPRTVGGERHF

J gene: TRBJ2-3
V gene: TRBV10-3
clone size: .
D gene: .
CDR3 DNA: TGTGCCATCAGTGAGTCGATGGATACGCAGTATTTT
CDR3 protein: CAISESMDTQYF

J gene: TRBJ2-7
V gene: TRBV12-1
clone size: .
D gene: .
CDR3 DNA: TGTGCCAGCAGCTTTGCGGGTTCGGCTAGCGGGGGGGAACCCTCCTACGAGCAGTACTTC
CDR3 protein: CASSFAGSASGGEPSYEQYF

J gene: TRBJ2-3
V gene: TRBV3-1/TRBV3-2
clone size: few
D gene: TRBD1
CDR3 DNA: TGTGCCAGCAGCGAAGAGGACAGGGCAACAGATACGCAGTATTTT
CDR3 protein: CASSEEDRATDTQYF

J gene: TRBJ1-1
V gene: TRBV15
clone size: .
D gene: .
CDR3 DNA: TGTGCCACCAGCAGAGATCGCCGGCGTGAAGCTTTCTTT
CDR3 protein: CATSRDRRREAFF

J gene: TRBJ2-3
V gene: TRBV11-2
clone size: .
D gene: .
CDR3 DNA: TGTGCCAGCAGCTATACTGCTACAGATACGCAGTATTTT
CDR3 protein: CASSYTATDTQYF

J gene: TRBJ1-6
V gene: TRBV28
clone size: .
D gene: TRBD1
CDR3 DNA: TGTGCCAGCAGACGCCCCGGGACAGATCGCATTAATTCACCCCTCCACTTT
CDR3 protein: CASRRPGTDRINSPLHF

J gene: TRBJ2-2
V gene: TRBV5-1
clone size: .
D gene: TRBD1
CDR3 DNA: TGCGCCAGCAGCTGGGACAGAGCCGGGGAGCTGTTTTTT
CDR3 protein: CASSWDRAGELFF

J gene: TRBJ1-5
V gene: TRBV10-1
clone size: .
D gene: TRBD1
CDR3 DNA: TGCGCCAGCAGTGAGACGACAGGGGAGCAGAGGGGCAATCAGCCCCAGCATTTT
CDR3 protein: CASSETTGEQRGNQPQHF

J gene: TRBJ1-2
V gene: TRBV5-1
clone size: .
D gene: .
CDR3 DNA: TGCGCCAGCAGCTTGGTGGCAGGGACGTATGGCTACACCTTC
CDR3 protein: CASSLVAGTYGYTF

J gene: TRBJ1-1
V gene: TRBV12-3/TRBV12-4
clone size: .
D gene: .
CDR3 DNA: TGTGCCGCCCAGAGACGCATGAACACTGAAGCTTTCTTT
CDR3 protein: CAAQRRMNTEAFF

J gene: TRBJ1-2
V gene: TRBV7-9
clone size: .
D gene: .
CDR3 DNA: TGTGCCAGCAGCTTAAACAGATATGGCTACACCTTC
CDR3 protein: CASSLNRYGYTF

J gene: TRBJ1-1
V gene: TRBV4-3
clone size: .
D gene: .
CDR3 DNA: TGCGCCAGCAGCCAAGACAGGTGGGGGGGTGAAGCTTTCTTT
CDR3 protein: CASSQDRWGGEAFF

J gene: TRBJ2-1
V gene: TRBV7-2
clone size: .
D gene: TRBD1
CDR3 DNA: TGTGCCAGCAGGTCTCGGGACAGGGGTGGAGATGAGCAGTTCTTC
CDR3 protein: CASRSRDRGGDEQFF

J gene: TRBJ1-2
V gene: TRBV5-6
clone size: .
D gene: .
CDR3 DNA: TGTGCCAGCAGCCTAGGGAGCAACTATGGCTACACCTTC
CDR3 protein: CASSLGSNYGYTF

J gene: TRBJ1-4
V gene: TRBV7-8
clone size: .
D gene: .
CDR3 DNA: TGTGCCAGCAGCTTAAAGGGGGGTAAACTGTTTTTT
CDR3 protein: CASSLKGGKLFF

J gene: TRBJ2-2
V gene: TRBV18
clone size: once
D gene: TRBD1
CDR3 DNA: TGTGCCAGCTCACCACAAGGGACAGAACTAAAGTCCGGGGAGCTGTTTTTT
CDR3 protein: CASSPQGTELKSGELFF

J gene: TRBJ1-1
V gene: TRBV5-6
clone size: .
D gene: .
CDR3 DNA: TGTGCCAGCAGCGAATACGGTTTCAGGGGGAACACTGAAGCTTTCTTT
CDR3 protein: CASSEYGFRGNTEAFF

J gene: TRBJ1-2
V gene: TRBV7-2
clone size: .
D gene: .
CDR3 DNA: TGTGCCAGCAGCTCGGACAGATATGGCTACACCTTC
CDR3 protein: CASSSDRYGYTF

J gene: TRBJ2-2
V gene: TRBV24-1
clone size: .
D gene: TRBD1
CDR3 DNA: TGTGCCACCAGTGGACCAGGGGGCACCGGGGAGCTGTTTTTT
CDR3 protein: CATSGPGGTGELFF

J gene: TRBJ1-2
V gene: TRBV2
clone size: .
D gene: .
CDR3 DNA: TGTGCCAGCAGTGCACAGGTAAACTATGGCTACACCTTC
CDR3 protein: CASSAQVNYGYTF

J gene: TRBJ1-1
V gene: TRBV9
clone size: .
D gene: .
CDR3 DNA: TGTGCCAGCAGCGTAGAACCCCAGAACACTGAAGCTTTCTTT
CDR3 protein: CASSVEPQNTEAFF

J gene: TRBJ1-1
V gene: TRBV2
clone size: .
D gene: .
CDR3 DNA: TGTGCCAGCAGTGAAGCACTGCGAATGAACACTGAAGCTTTCTTT
CDR3 protein: CASSEALRMNTEAFF

J gene: TRBJ1-2
V gene: TRBV30
clone size: .
D gene: .
CDR3 DNA: TGTGCCTGGACCGCACAGGGCTATGGCTACACCTTC
CDR3 protein: CAWTAQGYGYTF

J gene: TRBJ2-3
V gene: TRBV7-3
clone size: .
D gene: .
CDR3 DNA: TGTGCCAGCAGCTCCGGAACAGATACGCAGTATTTT
CDR3 protein: CASSSGTDTQYF

J gene: TRBJ2-1
V gene: TRBV6-5
clone size: .
D gene: TRBD2
CDR3 DNA: TGTGCAAGCGGTTACGAGCGGGAGGAGCAGTTCTTC
CDR3 protein: CASGYEREEQFF

J gene: TRBJ2-3
V gene: TRBV11-3
clone size: .
D gene: .
CDR3 DNA: TGTGCCAGCAGTGCCGGTGGGGGGTTAACCTCAGATACGCAGTATTTT
CDR3 protein: CASSAGGGLTSDTQYF

J gene: TRBJ1-4
V gene: TRBV19
clone size: .
D gene: .
CDR3 DNA: TGTGCCAGTAAGACAGAGGCCTTTACCGAAAAACTGTTTTTT
CDR3 protein: CASKTEAFTEKLFF

J gene: TRBJ2-1
V gene: TRBV7-2
clone size: .
D gene: TRBD2
CDR3 DNA: TGTGCCAGCAGCCAGGTGGGCGGGAGGGTAATGGGTATGTTCTTC
CDR3 protein: CASSQVGGRVMGMFF

J gene: TRBJ1-3
V gene: TRBV5-8
clone size: once
D gene: .
CDR3 DNA: TGTGCCAGCAGCTTATCGAAGAGCTCTGGAAACACCATATATTTT
CDR3 protein: CASSLSKSSGNTIYF

J gene: TRBJ1-6
V gene: TRBV19
clone size: .
D gene: TRBD1
CDR3 DNA: TGTGCCAGTAGTCCTCGGGACAGTAATTCACCCCTCCACTTT
CDR3 protein: CASSPRDSNSPLHF

J gene: TRBJ1-1
V gene: TRBV5-5
clone size: .
D gene: .
CDR3 DNA: TGTGCCAGCAGCTTTGACAGGCGGGATGGCACTGAAGCTTTCTTT
CDR3 protein: CASSFDRRDGTEAFF

J gene: TRBJ2-7
V gene: TRBV5-4
clone size: .
D gene: .
CDR3 DNA: TGTGCCAGCAGCTTAGGCGGCGAGCAGTACTTC
CDR3 protein: CASSLGGEQYF

J gene: TRBJ2-7
V gene: TRBV5-6
clone size: once
D gene: .
CDR3 DNA: TGTGCCAGCAGCGGTCCGGGGGCGGAATACTACGAGCAGTACTTC
CDR3 protein: CASSGPGAEYYEQYF